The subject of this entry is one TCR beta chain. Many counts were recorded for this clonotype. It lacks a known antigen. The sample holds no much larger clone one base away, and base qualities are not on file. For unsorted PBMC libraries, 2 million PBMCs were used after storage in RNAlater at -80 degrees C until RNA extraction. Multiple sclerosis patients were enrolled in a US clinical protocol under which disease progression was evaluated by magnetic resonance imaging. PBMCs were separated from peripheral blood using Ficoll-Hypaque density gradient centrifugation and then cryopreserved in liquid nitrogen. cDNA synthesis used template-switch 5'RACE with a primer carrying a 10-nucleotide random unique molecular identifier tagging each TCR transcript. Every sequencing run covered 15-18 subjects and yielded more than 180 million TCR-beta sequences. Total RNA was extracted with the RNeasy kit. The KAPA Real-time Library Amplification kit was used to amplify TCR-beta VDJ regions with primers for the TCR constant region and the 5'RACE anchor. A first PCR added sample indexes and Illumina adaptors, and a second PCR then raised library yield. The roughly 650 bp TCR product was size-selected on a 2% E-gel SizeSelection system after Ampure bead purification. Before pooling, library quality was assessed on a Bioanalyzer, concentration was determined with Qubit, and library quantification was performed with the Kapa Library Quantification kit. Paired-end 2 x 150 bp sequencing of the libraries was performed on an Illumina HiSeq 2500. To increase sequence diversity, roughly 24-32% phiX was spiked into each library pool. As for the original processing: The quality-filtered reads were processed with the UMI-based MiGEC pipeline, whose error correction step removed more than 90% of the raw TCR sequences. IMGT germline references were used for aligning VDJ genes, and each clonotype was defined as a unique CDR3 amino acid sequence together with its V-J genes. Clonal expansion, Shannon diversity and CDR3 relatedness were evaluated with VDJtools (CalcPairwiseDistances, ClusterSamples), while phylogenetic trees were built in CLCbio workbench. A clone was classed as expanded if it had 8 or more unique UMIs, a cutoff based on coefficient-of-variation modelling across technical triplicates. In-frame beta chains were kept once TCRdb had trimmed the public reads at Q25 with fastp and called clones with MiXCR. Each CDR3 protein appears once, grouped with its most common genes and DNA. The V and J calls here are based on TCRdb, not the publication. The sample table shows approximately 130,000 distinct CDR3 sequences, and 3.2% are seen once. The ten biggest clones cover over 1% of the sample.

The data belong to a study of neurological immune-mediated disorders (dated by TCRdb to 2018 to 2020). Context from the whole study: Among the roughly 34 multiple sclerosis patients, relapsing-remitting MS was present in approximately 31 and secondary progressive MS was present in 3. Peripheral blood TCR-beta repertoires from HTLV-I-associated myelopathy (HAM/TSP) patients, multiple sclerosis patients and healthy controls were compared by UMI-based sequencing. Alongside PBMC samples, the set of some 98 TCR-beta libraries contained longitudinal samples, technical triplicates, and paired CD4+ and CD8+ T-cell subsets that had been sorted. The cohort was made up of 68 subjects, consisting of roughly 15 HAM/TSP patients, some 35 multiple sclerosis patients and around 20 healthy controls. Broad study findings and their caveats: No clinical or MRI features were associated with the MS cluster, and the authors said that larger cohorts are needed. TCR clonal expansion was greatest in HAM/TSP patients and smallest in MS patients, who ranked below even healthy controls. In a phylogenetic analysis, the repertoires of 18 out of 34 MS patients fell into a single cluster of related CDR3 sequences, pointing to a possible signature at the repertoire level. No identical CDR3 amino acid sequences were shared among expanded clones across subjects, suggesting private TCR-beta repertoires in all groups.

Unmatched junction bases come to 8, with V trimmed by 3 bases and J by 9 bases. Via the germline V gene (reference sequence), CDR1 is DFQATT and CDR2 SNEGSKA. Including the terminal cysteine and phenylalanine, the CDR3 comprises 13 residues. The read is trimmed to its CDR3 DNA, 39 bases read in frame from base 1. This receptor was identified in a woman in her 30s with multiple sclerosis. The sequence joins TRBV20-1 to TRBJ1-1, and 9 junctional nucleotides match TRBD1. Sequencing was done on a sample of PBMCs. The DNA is TGCAGTGCTAGCCGGGACAGGGTGGGAAAAGCTTTCTTT. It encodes CSASRDRVGKAFF.